These 24 T cell receptor beta chains were all obtained from the same sample, sequenced in a study of blood T cell repertoires in COVID-19 (dated by TCRdb to about 2020). The receptor library was made with the immunoSEQ multiplex PCR assay. TCRdb holds this immuneACCESS table with in-frame rearrangements only. Some clones are missing; in checked studies, unresolved V genes explain under half, and the rest has no known cause. This sample has some 320,000 clones in its table, and roughly nine tenths of those were observed once. Less than 4% of the sample rests with the top ten. Material: PBMCs or T cells enriched from blood (not recorded which). These TCRs come from a woman between 25 and 40 years old who had been exposed to COVID-19.

This clone was counted a single time. This sequence joins TRBV29-1 and TRBJ1-1; D unresolved. Germline V CDR1 and CDR2: SQVTM, ANQGSEA. There are 15 residues in the CDR3. Trimming pared 6 bases from V and 1 base from J, leaving 18 bases between. The CDR3 bases are TGCAGCGTCTCCCGTAGCCGGGTGAGGAACACTGAAGCTTTCTTT. Its protein product is CSVSRSRVRNTEAFF.

V and J are TRBV10-3 and TRBJ1-2; D gene uncertain. CDR1 ENHRY and CDR2 SYGVKD come from the germline V gene. The V end was cut by 4 bases, the J end by 5 bases, with 11 bases between. The CDR3 has 13 residues. CDR3 protein: CAISAENTYGYTF. CDR3 DNA sequence: TGTGCCATCAGTGCCGAAAATACTTATGGCTACACCTTC.

The chain joins TRBV11-3 to TRBJ2-7; D may be TRBD2 (5 bases). The V end was cut by 5 bases, the J end by 1 base, with 12 bases between. This CDR3 comprises 14 residues. Germline V gives CDR1 SGHNT, CDR2 YENEEA. The CDR3 loop reads CASSPSRGSYEQYF. The DNA for the CDR3 is TGTGCCAGCAGCCCATCCCGGGGTTCCTACGAGCAGTACTTC.

Points on this clone: A single base separates this from a much larger clone, so it may be a read error. The V gene is TRBV9, the J gene TRBJ2-3, with 9 bases that match TRBD2. Losses at the gene ends were 4 bases for V and 6 bases for J; bases not matched to a gene: 15. Germline V gives CDR1 SGDLS, CDR2 YYNGEE. This CDR3 is 17 amino acids long. For the CDR3, the DNA is TGTGCCAGCAGCCCTACGGGGGGCGGGGGGGCCTGGGATACGCAGTATTTT. It translates to CASSPTGGGGAWDTQYF.

The V and J genes are TRBV2 and TRBJ1-6; D is unclear. Trimming cost V 7 bases and J 8 bases, with 18 bases left between them. This CDR3 contains 15 residues. Germline V gene sequence: CDR1 SNHLY, CDR2 FYNNEI. The CDR3 region is CASKGEEVRHSPLHF. CDR3 DNA sequence: TGTGCCAGCAAGGGAGAAGAGGTACGGCATTCACCCCTCCACTTT.

The rearrangement links TRBV3-1 (or the pseudogene TRBV3-2) to TRBJ1-2, with D possibly being TRBD1 (5 bases). From germline, CDR1 is LGHDT and CDR2 YNNKEL (reference sequence). The CDR3 is made up of 12 amino acids. The V end lost 4 bases, the J end lost 7 bases, and 10 bases lay between the germline ends. CDR3 nucleotide sequence: TGTGCCAGCAGCCTGGGCGGGGGTGGCTACACCTTC. This codes for CASSLGGGGYTF.

This chain joins TRBV9 and TRBJ2-7, with TRBD2 matching over 7 bases. The CDR3 contains 14 residues. J gave up 2 bases and V 1 base, and 3 bases lay outside the gene matches. Germline loops: CDR1 SGDLS, CDR2 YYNGEE. The CDR3 DNA follows: TGTGCCAGCAGCGTACGCGGGGGAGCCTACGAGCAGTACTTC. It is translated as CASSVRGGAYEQYF.

The chain combines TRBV29-1 with TRBJ2-5, with 11 bases aligning to TRBD1. The germline CDR1 and CDR2 sequences are SQVTM and ANQGSEA. With 7 bases clipped from V and 5 bases from J, the junction kept 9 bases outside the gene matches. The CDR3 contains 14 residues. The CDR3 DNA sequence: TGCAGCGAAAGAGGGACAGGGGGGCCGGAGACCCAGTACTTC. Its translation is CSERGTGGPETQYF.

The chain links TRBV6-1 to TRBJ1-1; D remains ambiguous. V dropped 2 bases and J dropped 4 bases, with 11 bases sitting between them. In germline, CDR1 is MNHNS, CDR2 SASEGT. The length of the CDR3 is 14 residues. This chain's CDR3 is CASSERPETTEAFF. DNA of the CDR3: TGTGCCAGCAGTGAAAGACCGGAGACCACTGAAGCTTTCTTT.

This clone came up once. The chain has TRBV11-2 and TRBJ2-7; D unclear. The CDR3 is made up of 13 amino acids. Trimming removed 1 base from V and 1 base from J, with 5 bases in between. CDR1 and CDR2 (germline): SGHAT, FQNNGV. The CDR3 sequence is CASSLAPSYEQYF. The CDR3 nucleotides are TGTGCCAGCAGCTTAGCCCCTTCCTACGAGCAGTACTTC.

Comment on this clone: The sample has other DNA sequences that encode this CDR3 too. The chain joins TRBV5-6 to TRBJ1-2; unclear D gene. The germline V gene encodes CDR1 SGHDT and CDR2 YYEEEE. The V end was cut by 0 bases, the J end by 2 bases, with 8 bases between. The CDR3 covers 14 residues. The CDR3 protein is CASSLVGENYGYTF. CDR3 nucleotide sequence: TGTGCCAGCAGCTTGGTTGGGGAGAACTATGGCTACACCTTC.

The chain has TRBV3-1 (or the pseudogene TRBV3-2) and TRBJ1-2, with 8 positions matching TRBD1. The CDR3 totals 14 residues. Germline V gene data show CDR1 as LGHDT and CDR2 as YNNKEL (reference sequence). V gave up 4 bases and J gave up 4 bases; unmatched junction bases: 5. CDR3 residues: CASSLYTGGYGYTF. In nucleotides, the CDR3 is TGTGCCAGCAGCCTCTATACAGGGGGCTATGGCTACACCTTC.

The V gene is TRBV11-2, the J gene TRBJ2-1; maybe TRBD1 (6 bases). The ends were cut back, 1 base at V and 7 bases at J, with 11 bases in the middle. The CDR3 runs 14 residues. Germline CDR1 is SGHAT and CDR2 is FQNNGV. The CDR3 DNA is TGTGCCAGCAGCTTAGCAGGGGATTGGAATGAGCAGTTCTTC. This codes for CASSLAGDWNEQFF.

The chain links TRBV9 to TRBJ1-6; maybe TRBD1 (6 bases). V was trimmed by 5 bases and J by 8 bases, leaving 11 bases between them. There are 13 residues in the CDR3. Germline V CDR1 and CDR2: SGDLS, YYNGEE. The CDR3 is CASRGQIDSPLHF. DNA of the CDR3: TGTGCCAGCAGAGGACAGATCGATTCACCCCTCCACTTT. Variable domain in full (rest from reference TRBV9 and TRBJ1-6): DSGVTQTPKHLITATGQRVTLRCSPRSGDLSVYWYQQSLDQGLQFLIQYYNGEERAKGNILERFSAQQFPDLHSELNLSSLELGDSALYFCASRGQIDSPLHFGNGTRLTVT.

The CDR3 is CASSYRDRGYNEQFF. DNA of the CDR3: TGTGCCAGCAGTTACCGGGACAGGGGATACAATGAGCAGTTCTTC. This sequence joins TRBV6-5 and TRBJ2-1; 10 bases map to TRBD1. Germline CDR1 reads MNHEY; CDR2 reads SVGAGI. This CDR3 comprises 15 residues. V lost 2 bases and J lost 4; bases outside the gene matches: 2.

The V call is TRBV6-5, the J call TRBJ2-7, with TRBD2 as a possible D gene (5 bases). Between the trimmed V and J ends, which lost 1 base and 6 bases, there was a span of 13 bases. This CDR3 has 14 residues. Germline V gives CDR1 MNHEY, CDR2 SVGAGI. The chain's CDR3 is CASSYFGEGGEQYF. CDR3 DNA: TGTGCCAGCAGTTACTTTGGTGAGGGTGGCGAGCAGTACTTC.

The V and J genes are TRBV7-3 and TRBJ1-2, with a tentative D call TRBD1 (6 bases). Germline CDR1 reads SGHTA; CDR2 reads FQGTGA. CDR3 length: 13 residues. V was shortened by 5 bases and J by 4 bases, with 11 bases between the two germline ends. The CDR3 loop reads CASSPGGSYGYTF. In nucleotides, the CDR3 is TGTGCCAGCAGCCCGGGGGGCAGCTATGGCTACACCTTC.

This rearrangement joins TRBV30 to TRBJ2-7; a weak D match, TRBD1 (6 bases). The CDR3 length is 12 residues. Trimming shortened V by 3 bases and J by 2 bases, and 8 bases separated the two germline ends. Germline values: CDR1 GTSNPN, CDR2 SVGIG (reference sequence). The DNA for the CDR3 is TGTGCCTGGAGCAGGGACACCTACGAGCAGTACTTC. Translated: CAWSRDTYEQYF.

The chain uses TRBV5-1 and TRBJ2-5; D may be TRBD2 (5 bases). The germline gives CDR1 SGHRS, CDR2 YFSETQ. The CDR3 loop spans 12 amino acids. The V end lost 3 bases, the J end lost 5 bases, and 8 bases lay between the germline ends. The CDR3 here is CASSSDWETQYF. In nucleotides, the CDR3 is TGCGCCAGCAGCTCGGACTGGGAGACCCAGTACTTC.

This clone was observed a single time. The rearrangement links TRBV5-1 to TRBJ2-1; TRBD1 agrees at 7 bases. V shed 0 bases, J shed 3 bases, and the junction held 6 bases outside the gene matches. CDR1 and CDR2 from the germline V gene are SGHRS and YFSETQ. The CDR3 is 16 residues long. For the CDR3, the DNA is TGCGCCAGCAGCTTGGTGGAGACAGGGTTCTACAATGAGCAGTTCTTC. Protein: CASSLVETGFYNEQFF.

This chain uses TRBV2 with TRBJ1-1; 9 bases match TRBD1. V lost 5 bases, J lost 1 base, and 11 bases stayed unmatched. The CDR3 totals 17 residues. Looked up from germline, CDR1 is SNHLY and CDR2 is FYNNEI. Here the CDR3 DNA reads TGTGCCAGCAGTCCCACAGGGGGCGCGGCACGGAACACTGAAGCTTTCTTT. The encoded protein is CASSPTGGAARNTEAFF. The full variable domain, with the rest looked up from reference TRBV2 and TRBJ1-1, is EPEVTQTPSHQVTQMGQEVILRCVPISNHLYFYWYRQILGQKVEFLVSFYNNEISEKSEIFDDQFSVERPDGSNFTLKIRSTKLEDSAMYFCASSPTGGAARNTEAFFGQGTRLTVV.

The J gene is TRBJ1-6, the V gene TRBV28; a weak D match, TRBD1 (6 bases). Germline assignment: CDR1 MDHEN and CDR2 SYDVKM. Trimming took off 4 bases at V and 5 bases at J, with 12 bases between the two ends. The CDR3 contains 15 residues. CDR3 DNA sequence: TGTGCCAGCAGTTATGGACAGCTGAATAATTCACCCCTCCACTTT. Protein sequence: CASSYGQLNNSPLHF.

The chain carries TRBV21-1 and TRBJ2-7; the table calls TRBD1, which could not be checked here. TRBV21-1 is an annotated pseudogene. This CDR3 is 16 amino acids long. The CDR3 DNA reads TGTGCCAGCAGCAAGGACAGGCTAAGTTGCCCCTACGAGCAGTACTTC. It translates to CASSKDRLSCPYEQYF.

V and J are TRBV5-4 and TRBJ1-1; TRBD1 matches 7 bases. The CDR3 has 15 residues. Germline V gene sequence: CDR1 SGHNT, CDR2 YYREEE (reference sequence). With V trimmed by 2 bases and J by 1 base, 5 bases remained unmatched. CDR3 in DNA: TGTGCCAGCAGCTTACAGGGGTGGGAGAACACTGAAGCTTTCTTT. This encodes CASSLQGWENTEAFF.